Listed below are T cell receptor beta chains from one sample, sequenced in a study of chemoradiotherapy in HPV16-positive cancers. Sequencing was performed with immunoSEQ multiplex PCR; in TCRdb, only in-frame clones are kept and a portion is missing. The sample contains approximately 4,600 clones, roughly 90% of which appear only once. Sequenced here: tumor tissue, sampled from a patient who underwent chemoradiotherapy. The receptors shown here come from a human donor with HPV-associated anogenital cancer. CDR3s include the opening cysteine and the closing phenylalanine or tryptophan. A D gene is named only where the DNA matches it firmly. Clone size is given for some rows only: seen once, a few or many times, or a class if the clone is expanded.

V	length	D	size	J	DNA	CDR3
TRBV10-3	11	.	.	TRBJ1-3	TGTACCATCCACGCTGGAAACACCATATATTTT	CTIHAGNTIYF
TRBV6-4	15	TRBD2	.	TRBJ2-3	TGTGCCAGCAGTGTAGAGGGAGGGCCGACAGATACGCAGTATTTT	CASSVEGGPTDTQYF
TRBV5-1	14	.	.	TRBJ2-2	TGCGCCAGCAGCTTGGGGTCCAACACCGGGGAGCTGTTTTTT	CASSLGSNTGELFF
TRBV2	12	TRBD1	.	TRBJ1-2	TGTGCCAGAGGACAGGGGAACTATGGCTACACCTTC	CARGQGNYGYTF
TRBV5-1	19	.	.	TRBJ1-2	TGCGCCAGCAGTCTCATCCCCACAAGTGGGGGAAGGGTTAGCTATGGCTACACCTTC	CASSLIPTSGGRVSYGYTF
TRBV6-6	13	.	.	TRBJ1-6	TGTGCCAGCTCTCCTCTGAGGGATTCACCCCTCCACTTT	CASSPLRDSPLHF
TRBV6-5	13	.	.	TRBJ1-6	TGTGCCAGCAGCTTAGACAGTAATTCACCCCTCCACTTT	CASSLDSNSPLHF
TRBV5-4	15	.	.	TRBJ2-7	TGTGCCAGCAGCTTGGATCTGTCAGGGGACTACGAGCAGTACTTC	CASSLDLSGDYEQYF
TRBV9	15	.	.	TRBJ1-4	TGTGCCAGCAGCCCCCGGGACACTCTAAATGAAAAACTGTTTTTT	CASSPRDTLNEKLFF
TRBV2	13	.	.	TRBJ1-5	TGTGCCAGCAGTGGGTCTAGCAATCAGCCCCAGCATTTT	CASSGSSNQPQHF
TRBV27	14	.	.	TRBJ2-3	TGTGCCAGCTCCAAGCAGGTGGGCGCAGATACGCAGTATTTT	CASSKQVGADTQYF
TRBV6-1	13	.	.	TRBJ1-4	TGTGCCAGCAGTGACAGGCTTGGGGAAAAACTGTTTTTT	CASSDRLGEKLFF
TRBV5-6	13	.	.	TRBJ1-4	TGTGCCAGCAGCTTTAATTCCAATGAAAAACTGTTTTTT	CASSFNSNEKLFF
TRBV19	18	.	.	TRBJ1-5	TGTGCCAGTAGTATTAAGGGGGATCGACGAAACAGAAATCAGCCCCAGCATTTT	CASSIKGDRRNRNQPQHF
TRBV4-1	14	.	.	TRBJ2-2	TGCGCCAGCAGCCTGTTAGGGGGTTCCGGGGAGCTGTTTTTT	CASSLLGGSGELFF
TRBV5-4	16	TRBD1	once	TRBJ2-3	TGTGCCAGCAGCCCTGAACCGGGACAGCAAACAGATACGCAGTATTTT	CASSPEPGQQTDTQYF
TRBV2	11	.	.	TRBJ1-6	TGTGCCAGCAGTGGTCAGGGCTGGCTCCACTTT	CASSGQGWLHF
TRBV6-5	15	.	.	TRBJ2-3	TGTGCCAGCAGTTACTCTCTAGCGAGCACAGATACGCAGTATTTT	CASSYSLASTDTQYF
TRBV11-2	15	.	once	TRBJ1-5	TGTGCCAGCAGCTTTAAGGTAGTGAGAAATCAGCCCCAGCATTTT	CASSFKVVRNQPQHF
TRBV6-1	16	TRBD1	once	TRBJ2-5	TGTGCCAGCAGTGGGGACAGGGTGAAATTATGGGAGACCCAGTACTTC	CASSGDRVKLWETQYF
TRBV4-1	16	TRBD2	few	TRBJ2-2	TGCGCCAGCAGCCCGCGGGGGGCCCCCCACACCGGGGAGCTGTTTTTT	CASSPRGAPHTGELFF
TRBV6-1	16	.	few	TRBJ1-5	TGTGCCAGCAGTGAAATGGTCTTGGCGTCATATCAGCCCCAGCATTTT	CASSEMVLASYQPQHF
TRBV5-8	15	.	.	TRBJ1-5	TGTGCCAGCAGCTTGGGGTCCAGAGTGAATCAGCCCCAGCATTTT	CASSLGSRVNQPQHF
TRBV5-1	13	.	.	TRBJ2-1	TGCGCCAGCAGCACGGGCCCCGCCGCTGAGCAGTTCTTC	CASSTGPAAEQFF
TRBV7-8	15	TRBD2	few	TRBJ2-5	TGTGCCAGCAGCACAAGGGGAGGGCCTTATGAGACCCAGTACTTC	CASSTRGGPYETQYF
TRBV5-6	11	.	.	TRBJ2-3	TGTGCCAGCAGCTTGTATAATACGCAGTATTTT	CASSLYNTQYF
TRBV2	13	.	.	TRBJ2-5	TGTGCCAGCAGTGGACAGTACCAAGAGACCCAGTACTTC	CASSGQYQETQYF
TRBV7-9	15	TRBD1	.	TRBJ2-7	TGTGCCAGCAGCTTAAGGGACAGACCCTCCTACGAGCAGTACTTC	CASSLRDRPSYEQYF
TRBV30	14	.	.	TRBJ1-3	TGTGCCTGGAGCCAAGGGGATGCTGGAAACACCATATATTTT	CAWSQGDAGNTIYF
TRBV2	15	TRBD1	.	TRBJ1-3	TGTGCCAGCAGTGAAGGCGGGACAGTAGGAAACACCATATATTTT	CASSEGGTVGNTIYF
TRBV28	15	.	once	TRBJ1-5	TGTGCCAGCAGTGCGTGGACCGGGCCAAATCAGCCCCAGCATTTT	CASSAWTGPNQPQHF
TRBV7-8	14	TRBD1	.	TRBJ1-2	TGTGCCAGCAGCCCCGACAGGGGGCGCGGTGGCTACACCTTC	CASSPDRGRGGYTF
TRBV2	13	.	.	TRBJ2-5	TGTGCCAGCAACGGGGAATTTCGGGAGACCCAGTACTTC	CASNGEFRETQYF